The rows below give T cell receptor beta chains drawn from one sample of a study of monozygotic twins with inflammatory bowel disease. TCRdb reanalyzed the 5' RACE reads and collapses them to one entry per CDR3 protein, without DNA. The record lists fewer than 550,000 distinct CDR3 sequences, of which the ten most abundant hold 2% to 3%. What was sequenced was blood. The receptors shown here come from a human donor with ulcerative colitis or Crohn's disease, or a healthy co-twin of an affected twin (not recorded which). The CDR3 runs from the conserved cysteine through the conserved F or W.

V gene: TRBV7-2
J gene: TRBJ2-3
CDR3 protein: CASIKTRDGTDTQYF

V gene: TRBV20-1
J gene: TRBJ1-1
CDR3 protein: CSARGTGSLEAFF

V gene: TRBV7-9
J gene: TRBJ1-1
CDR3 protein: CASSSLEWGNSEAFF

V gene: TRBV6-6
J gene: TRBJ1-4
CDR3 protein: CASRAGQGTEKLFF

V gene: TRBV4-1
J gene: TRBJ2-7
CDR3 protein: CASSQAGTRYEQYF

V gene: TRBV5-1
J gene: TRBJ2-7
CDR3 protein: CASSLIAGGPGEQYF

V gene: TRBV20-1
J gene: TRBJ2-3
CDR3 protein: CSARGTSGRTDTQYF

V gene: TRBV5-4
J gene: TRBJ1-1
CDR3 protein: CASSFHLPNTEAFF

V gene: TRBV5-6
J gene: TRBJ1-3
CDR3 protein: CASTLGQSYGDTIYF

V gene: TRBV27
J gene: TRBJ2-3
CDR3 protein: CASSLLAGGSGTQYF

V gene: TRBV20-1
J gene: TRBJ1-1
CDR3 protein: CSAGRKNTEAFF

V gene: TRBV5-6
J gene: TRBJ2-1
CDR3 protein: CASSLGSGEEQFF

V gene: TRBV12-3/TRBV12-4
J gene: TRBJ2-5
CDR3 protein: CASSFSEGLGETQYF

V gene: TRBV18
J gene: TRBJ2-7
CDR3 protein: CASSPIYDREVEQYF

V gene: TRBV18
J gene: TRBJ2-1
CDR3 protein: CASSPRTSGSSNEQFF

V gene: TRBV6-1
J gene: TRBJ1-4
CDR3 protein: CASSEAGEATNEKLFF

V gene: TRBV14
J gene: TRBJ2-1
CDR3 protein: CASSQGNWAQFF

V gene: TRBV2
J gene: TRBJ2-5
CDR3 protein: CASSEYRLGQYF

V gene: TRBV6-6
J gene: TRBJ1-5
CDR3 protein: CASGNRGMQPQHF

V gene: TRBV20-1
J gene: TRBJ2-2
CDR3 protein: CSARWDRGSVAGELFF

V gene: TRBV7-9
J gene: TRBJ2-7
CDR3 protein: CASSDGSEQYF

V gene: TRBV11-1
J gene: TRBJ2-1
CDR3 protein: CASKSQQGLNVEQFF

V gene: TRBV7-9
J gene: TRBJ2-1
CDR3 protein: CASSPQGLGEQFF

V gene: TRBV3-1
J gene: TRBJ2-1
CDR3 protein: CASSQVPRGYNEQFF

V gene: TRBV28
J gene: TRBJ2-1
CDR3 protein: CASSWTSGRGGEQFF

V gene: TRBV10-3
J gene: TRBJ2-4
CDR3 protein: CAISESGGMQYF

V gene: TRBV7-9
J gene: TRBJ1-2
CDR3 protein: CASGTQIVSGYTF

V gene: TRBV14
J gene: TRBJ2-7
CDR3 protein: CASSQTGPVYEQYF

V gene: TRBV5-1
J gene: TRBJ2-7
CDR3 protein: CASSLQEGFNYEQYF

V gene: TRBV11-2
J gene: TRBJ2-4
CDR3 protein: CASSLEKTGNIQYF

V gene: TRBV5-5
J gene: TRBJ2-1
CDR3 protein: CASSTRTSGSEQFF

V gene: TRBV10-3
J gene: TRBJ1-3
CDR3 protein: CASIATGGPGNTIYF